A single sample is the source of the 3 T cell receptor beta chains below, sequenced in a study of blood T cell repertoires in COVID-19. Clones were sequenced by immunoSEQ multiplex PCR, and TCRdb holds only the in-frame ones, with some missing. The sample has under 300,000 clones; roughly 88% are singletons. Sequenced input: peripheral blood. These receptors all come from a woman in her 70s with acute or convalescent COVID-19.

This clone was counted between two and nine times. This chain joins TRBV13 and TRBJ1-1; 8 bases map to TRBD1. Germline values: CDR1 PRHDT, CDR2 FYEKMQ (reference sequence). CDR3 length: 13 amino acids. V dropped 4 bases and J dropped 4; count of bases not matched to a gene: 2. CDR3 bases: TGTGCCAGCAGCTACAGGGGGGTCACTGAAGCTTTCTTT. Encoded protein: CASSYRGVTEAFF.

The chain carries TRBV5-1 and TRBJ1-4; 8 bases match TRBD1. The germline CDR1 and CDR2 sequences are SGHRS and YFSETQ. This CDR3 has 20 residues. V shed 4 bases and J 8 bases; nucleotides not matched to a gene: 25. The DNA for the CDR3 is TGCGCCAGCAGCCCGGCCCTTGGACAGGGCCCAGAATTTATGGAAGAAAAACTGTTTTTT. Residues: CASSPALGQGPEFMEEKLFF. The whole variable domain, remainder taken from reference TRBV5-1 and TRBJ1-4, is KAGVTQTPRYLIKTRGQQVTLSCSPISGHRSVSWYQQTPGQGLQFLFEYFSETQRNKGNFPGRFSGRQFSNSRSEMNVSTLELGDSALYLCASSPALGQGPEFMEEKLFFGSGTQLSVL.

The chain employs TRBV6-2 or TRBV6-3 and TRBJ2-7, with D possibly TRBD2 on 5 matching bases. This CDR3 has 13 amino acids. Trimming stripped 4 bases from V and 4 bases from J, with 11 bases between. The germline CDR1 and CDR2 sequences are MNHEY and SVGEGT. The DNA for the CDR3 is TGTGCCAGCAGTTCGACGGGAAAGTACGAGCAGTACTTC. This sequence encodes CASSSTGKYEQYF.